A single sample is the source of the 6 T cell receptor beta chains below, sequenced in a study of blood T cell repertoires in COVID-19. The repertoire was sequenced with immunoSEQ multiplex PCR; TCRdb's copy has only in-frame clones and lacks some. The sample yields under 80,000 clones, 86% seen once. The sample was peripheral blood. The receptors derive from a man aged 45-65 years with active COVID-19.

This chain links TRBV2 with TRBJ1-2, with D maybe TRBD1 (6 bases). The CDR3 consists of 14 residues. CDR1 and CDR2 (germline): SNHLY, FYNNEI. Trimming removed 8 bases from V and 7 bases from J, with 20 bases in between. The CDR3 coding sequence is TGTGCCAGCGCCCCCGTCGGGGGGCTTGGTGGCTACACCTTC. As protein: CASAPVGGLGGYTF.

This chain uses TRBV11-1 with TRBJ2-3, with 11 bases identical to TRBD2. CDR1 and CDR2 (germline): SGHAT, FQDESV (reference sequence). J lost 6 bases, V lost 3 bases, and 8 bases had no gene match. The CDR3 is 16 residues long. The CDR3 loop reads CASSFLVAGGTDTQYF. CDR3 DNA sequence: TGTGCCAGCAGCTTTCTGGTAGCGGGGGGGACCGATACGCAGTATTTT.

The rearrangement links TRBV18 to TRBJ2-1; tentatively, D is TRBD1 (6 bases). Looked up from germline, CDR1 is KGHSH and CDR2 is LQKENI. The CDR3 extends over 13 amino acids. The germline V and J ends were trimmed by 6 bases and 4 bases, with 10 bases remaining between them. CDR3 bases: TGTGCCAGCTCCCTCGACAGGTACAATGAGCAGTTCTTC. Residues: CASSLDRYNEQFF.

The chain is built from TRBV19 and TRBJ2-7; 9 bases align to TRBD1. V was pared by 6 bases and J by 3 bases, with 3 bases of the junction left unmatched. The CDR3 has 13 residues. Germline V gene lookup returns CDR1 LNHDA and CDR2 SQIVND (reference sequence). Here the CDR3 reads CASSSTGGYEQYF. As DNA, the CDR3 is TGTGCCAGTAGCTCGACAGGGGGCTACGAGCAGTACTTC. Full variable domain (outside the CDR3, taken from reference TRBV19 and TRBJ2-7): DGGITQSPKYLFRKEGQNVTLSCEQNLNHDAMYWYRQDPGQGLRLIYYSQIVNDFQKGDIAEGYSVSREKKESFPLTVTSAQKNPTAFYLCASSSTGGYEQYFGPGTRLTVT.

The chain recombines TRBV19 with TRBJ1-5; possible D gene TRBD1, 6 bases. CDR1 LNHDA and CDR2 SQIVND come from the germline V gene (reference sequence). The CDR3 totals 21 residues. Trimming cost V 5 bases and J 3 bases, with 32 bases left between them. The CDR3 DNA sequence: TGTGCCAGTAGTCAACGGACGATGACCTTAGTGGGGGCAGGGTCCAATCAGCCCCAGCATTTT. It specifies CASSQRTMTLVGAGSNQPQHF.

This clone was counted a single time. The J gene is TRBJ1-1, the V gene TRBV6-5; weak D call: TRBD1 (5 bases). CDR3 length equals 13 residues. Germline-derived CDR1 and CDR2 are MNHEY and SVGAGI. Trimming took off 6 bases at V and 1 base at J, with 9 bases between the two ends. CDR3 loop: CASRTDRNTEAFF. CDR3 DNA sequence: TGTGCCAGCAGGACCGACAGGAACACTGAAGCTTTCTTT.